Included here is one T cell receptor (beta chain) sequence, with context. Its antigen is not known. Method: immunoSEQ multiplex PCR; TCRdb's copy keeps in-frame clones and lacks some. The repertoire holds around 80,000 clones, with 70% to 90% as singletons. These data belong to a study of T cell responses to AZD1222 COVID-19 vaccine. The V gene's germline CDR1 is LNHDA and CDR2 SQIVND (reference sequence). Trimming shortened V by 7 bases and J by 6 bases, and 18 bases separated the two germline ends. The CDR3 runs to 14 residues. Findings of the study overall: Among spike-specific TCRs, nearly half reportedly target unmutated variant regions. Sampling that yielded the repertoires occurred only after the peak T cell response.

Source: peripheral blood, taken 28 days after the second AZD1222 dose. The chain has TRBV19 and TRBJ1-1; D ambiguous. This TCR was sampled from an adult who received the AZD1222 COVID-19 vaccine. The CDR3 reads CASIRRGSRPEAFF. DNA of the CDR3: TGTGCCAGTATCCGGAGAGGGTCCCGCCCTGAAGCTTTCTTT.